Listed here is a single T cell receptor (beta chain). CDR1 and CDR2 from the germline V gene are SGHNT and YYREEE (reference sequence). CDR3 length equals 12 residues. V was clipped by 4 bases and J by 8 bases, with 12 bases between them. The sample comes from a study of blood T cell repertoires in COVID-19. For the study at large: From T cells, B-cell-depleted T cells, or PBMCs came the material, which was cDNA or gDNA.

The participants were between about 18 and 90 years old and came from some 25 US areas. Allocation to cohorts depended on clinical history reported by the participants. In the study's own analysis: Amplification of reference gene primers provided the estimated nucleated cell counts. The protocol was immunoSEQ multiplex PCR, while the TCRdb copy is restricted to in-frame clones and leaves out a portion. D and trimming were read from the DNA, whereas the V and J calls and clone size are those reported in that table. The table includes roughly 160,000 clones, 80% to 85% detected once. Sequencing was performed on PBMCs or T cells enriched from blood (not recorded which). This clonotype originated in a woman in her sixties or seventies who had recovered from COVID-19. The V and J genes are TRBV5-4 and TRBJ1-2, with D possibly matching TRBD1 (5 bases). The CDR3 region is CASSPPGRGYTF. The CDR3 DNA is TGTGCCAGCAGCCCCCCAGGGCGCGGCTACACCTTC.